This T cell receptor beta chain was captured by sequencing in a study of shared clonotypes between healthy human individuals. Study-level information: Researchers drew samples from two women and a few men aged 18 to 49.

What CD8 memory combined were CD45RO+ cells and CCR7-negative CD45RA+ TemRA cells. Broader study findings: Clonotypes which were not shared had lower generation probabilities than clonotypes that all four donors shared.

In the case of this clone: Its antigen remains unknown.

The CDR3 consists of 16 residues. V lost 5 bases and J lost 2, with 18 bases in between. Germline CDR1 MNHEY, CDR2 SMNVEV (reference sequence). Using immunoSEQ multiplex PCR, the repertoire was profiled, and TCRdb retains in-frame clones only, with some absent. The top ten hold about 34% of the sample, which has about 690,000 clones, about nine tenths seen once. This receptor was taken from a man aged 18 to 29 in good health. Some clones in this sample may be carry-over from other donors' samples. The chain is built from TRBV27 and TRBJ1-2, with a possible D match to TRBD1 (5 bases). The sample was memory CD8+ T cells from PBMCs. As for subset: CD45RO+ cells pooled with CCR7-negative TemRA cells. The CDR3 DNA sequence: TGTGCCAGCAGTCTGATCGCATGGGGGGGGAACTATGGCTACACCTTC. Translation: CASSLIAWGGNYGYTF.